A few counts support the clone carrying this T cell receptor beta chain. Its antigen is as yet unknown. The data were obtained in a study of regulatory T cells in long-lasting Graves disease. Overall study results and limits: Lower TCR diversity was seen in persistent Graves' patients than in newly diagnosed ones. There was favoring of TRBV28, TRBJ1-2 and TRBJ2-5 in persistent disease. Peripheral blood, not thyroid tissue, was the sole material studied.

Time point noted: persistent/refractory GD, antithyroid drugs over 5 years with positive TRAb. PBMCs were the source of the RNA used for TCR sequencing. CDR1 and CDR2 from the germline V gene are SEHNR and FQNEAQ (reference sequence). V was cut by 1 base and J by 6 bases, with 12 bases left in between. There are 14 residues in the CDR3. TCR beta libraries were built with iRepertoire HTBI primers and Arm-PCR of CDR3 regions. TCRdb independently ran MiXCR on the multiplex PCR reads; one entry per CDR3 protein. The sample contains 600,000 to 800,000 distinct CDR3 sequences, 25% to 30% of which appear only once.

The sequence was collected from a female donor with Graves disease. This chain links TRBV7-9 with TRBJ1-1, with D perhaps TRBD1 (5 bases). The specimen comprised peripheral blood mononuclear cells (PBMCs), sampled when the disease was refractory, from a patient treated with antithyroid drugs. The CDR3 sequence: CASSLDRGDAEAFF. The CDR3 nucleotides read TGTGCCAGCAGCTTAGATCGGGGGGACGCTGAAGCTTTCTTT.